Listed below are T cell receptor beta chains from one sample, sequenced in a study of blood T cell repertoires in COVID-19. Produced via immunoSEQ multiplex PCR; TCRdb's table is partial and in-frame only. Of approximately 390,000 clones listed, around 87% are singletons. Sequencing was carried out using peripheral blood. The receptors come from an older woman with COVID-19, enrolled during active disease. CDR3s leave out the opening cysteine and the closing phenylalanine or tryptophan.

V	length	J	CDR3
TRBV3-1/TRBV3-2	16	TRBJ2-6	ASSWGWDINSGANVLT
TRBV2	12	TRBJ2-5	ASSTSGGQETQY
TRBV5-3	12	TRBJ1-5	ARSLQGGNQPQH
TRBV4-2	11	TRBJ2-7	ASSQESIYEQY
TRBV5-1	13	TRBJ1-2	ASSAEQNTNYGYT
TRBV28	9	TRBJ1-3	ASSYINTIY
TRBV28	12	TRBJ1-2	AIFRHTTNYGYT
TRBV7-6	15	TRBJ2-1	ASSSDRAGGARNEQF
TRBV3-1/TRBV3-2	14	TRBJ2-3	ASSQVSGAGTDTQY
TRBV7-6	13	TRBJ1-5	ASSLEGRVNQPQH
TRBV2	11	TRBJ1-5	ASRLTENQPQH